This T cell receptor (beta chain) is drawn from a study of monozygotic twins with cystic fibrosis (dated by TCRdb to the early 2020s). About the study as a whole: Barcoded libraries were prepared from three micrograms of fragmented DNA with around 15 PCR cycles. To gauge how much genetics shapes V and J gene usage, the researchers compared TCR beta repertoires both within and across 16 monozygotic twin pairs who have cystic fibrosis. Ten female and six male twin pairs, aged about 2.0 to 40 years (median roughly 9 years) and mostly children and adolescents, were included in the cohort. Twins were ranked among some 1,000 cohort participants for weight-for-height and FEVPerc (FEV1 disease centile) on the day of blood sampling. Data for three of the twin pairs had been reported earlier in a different context.

Remarks on this clone: This clone's antigen is unknown. No base quality information exists; no much larger clone differs at one position.

The investigation overall reported the following: V gene usage was most similar to the co-twin in 13 of 16 pairs, and J usage was most similar to the co-twin in 8 of 16 pairs, which suggests genetic constraints. Sharing of nucleotide-identical clonotypes was significantly greater within monozygotic CF twin pairs than between unrelated CF individuals (P = 0.000026, Mann-Whitney). Simpson clonality was found to be generally low (median 0.0095), suggesting a naive-dominated repertoire, although higher clonality was observed in the most severely affected patients. The cohort was small, and no association was found between shared CDR3 numbers and age, concordance or disease severity.

The twin pairs came from the European Cystic Fibrosis Twin and Sibling Study Cohort, a cohort that recruited patients from over 150 CF clinics across 14 European countries. Zygosity and CFTR genotype were verified in-house, with zygosity tested by multiplex PCR of nine short tandem repeat loci. Peripheral blood was sampled from each twin, and clinical parameters were recorded on the day of blood sampling. Genomic DNA was isolated from peripheral blood cells with phenol/chloroform and kept in TE buffer at 4 degrees C. The CDR3 sequence holds 15 residues, the cysteine and phenylalanine included. The read is trimmed to its CDR3 DNA, 45 bases read in frame from base 1. Between the V and J ends, shortened by 3 bases and 0 bases respectively, the junction contains 8 bases. Looking up the germline V gene (reference sequence) yields CDR1 SEHNR and CDR2 FQNEAQ. TCR beta CDR3 regions were amplified by multiplex PCR using the immunoSEQ immune profiling system, following the manufacturer's instructions. An Illumina NextSeq system was used for sequencing. The paper's data handling went like this. The immunoSEQ Analyzer platform handled processing of the sequence data, and clonality was calculated by taking the square root of Simpson's index of productive rearrangements. Similarity in V and J usage was measured by Jensen-Shannon distance, and OLGA was used to compute CDR3 generation probabilities. Shared CDR3 sequences were searched in the immuneACCESS database (August 2020) and in VDJdb (December 2020). Not all clones reach the TCRdb copy of this immuneACCESS table, which keeps in-frame sequences only. Checked studies attribute under half of the gap to unresolved V genes and leave the rest unexplained. That table gives V, J and clone size, and the DNA gave D and trimming. The sample table holds under 20,000 clones, of which approximately 97% were seen once. The top ten clonotypes cover 1.9% of the sample.

The chain is assembled from TRBV7-9 and TRBJ1-4; a confident D gene designation cannot be given. This clonotype was obtained from a woman aged 30 to 39 with cystic fibrosis. Sequencing used blood. The CDR3 region reads CASSFPTTTNEKLFF. The DNA sequence follows: TGTGCCAGCAGCTTCCCGACGACAACTAATGAAAAACTGTTTTTT.